Given below is one TCR beta chain in context. The source of the sample is a study of control samples from healthy donors and cancer patients. The CDR3 runs 13 residues. TCRdb keeps only in-frame clones here, not all; method: immunoSEQ multiplex PCR. There are about 130,000 clones in the sample; 90% to 95% occur only once, and 14% lies in the top ten. Sequencing input: PBMCs. J is TRBJ2-3 and V is TRBV21-1; the table's D call of TRBD2 was not tested on the DNA. TRBV21-1 corresponds to a pseudogene. This receptor was identified in a man aged 55 to 70 with colorectal cancer. CDR3 sequence: CASIRGGTDTQYF. DNA of the CDR3: TGTGCCAGCATTAGGGGAGGGACAGATACGCAGTATTTT.